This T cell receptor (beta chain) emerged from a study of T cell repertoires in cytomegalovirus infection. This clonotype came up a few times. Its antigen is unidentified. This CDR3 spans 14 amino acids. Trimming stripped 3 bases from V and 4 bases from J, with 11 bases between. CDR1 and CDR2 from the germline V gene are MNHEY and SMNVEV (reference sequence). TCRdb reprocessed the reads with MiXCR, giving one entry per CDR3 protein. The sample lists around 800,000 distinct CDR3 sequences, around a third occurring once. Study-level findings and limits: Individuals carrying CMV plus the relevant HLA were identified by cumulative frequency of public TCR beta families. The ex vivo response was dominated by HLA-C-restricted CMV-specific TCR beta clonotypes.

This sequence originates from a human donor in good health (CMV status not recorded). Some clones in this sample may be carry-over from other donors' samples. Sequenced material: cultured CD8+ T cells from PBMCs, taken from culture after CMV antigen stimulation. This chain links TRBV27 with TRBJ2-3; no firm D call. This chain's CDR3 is CASSFAQPPDTQYF. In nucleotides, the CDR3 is TGTGCCAGCAGTTTTGCTCAACCACCAGATACGCAGTATTTT.